The 7 T cell receptor beta chains listed next were all sequenced from one sample in a study of cytomegalovirus exposure and HLA in healthy donors. The PCR made use of 60 Vbeta and 13 Jbeta primers. Only in-frame clones appear in the TCRdb table, and some are missing; sequencing was by immunoSEQ multiplex PCR. The sample consists of roughly 190,000 clones, about four fifths of them appearing once. What was sequenced was PBMCs. The receptor set was obtained from a woman in her forties or fifties in good health and CMV-seronegative.

The chain links TRBV11-2 to TRBJ2-5, with D possibly TRBD1 on 6 matching bases. This CDR3 has 17 residues. Germline V CDR1 and CDR2: SGHAT, FQNNGV. V was pared by 6 bases and J by 1 base, with 21 bases between. In DNA, the CDR3 is TGTGCCAGCAGAAACCGCGACCCGACAGGCTTCCAAGAGACCCAGTACTTC. Translated, it gives CASRNRDPTGFQETQYF. The full variable domain, its missing parts supplied by reference TRBV11-2 and TRBJ2-5, is EAGVAQSPRYKIIEKRQSVAFWCNPISGHATLYWYQQILGQGPKLLIQFQNNGVVDDSQLPKDRFSAERLKGVDSTLKIQPAKLEDSAVYLCASRNRDPTGFQETQYFGPGTRLLVL.

Details on this clone: At one end, the junction sequence differs from germline, possibly due to a read error. J is TRBJ1-1 and V is TRBV19; 8 nucleotides match TRBD1. This CDR3 spans 14 amino acids. Germline V gene sequence: CDR1 LNHDA, CDR2 SQIVND (reference sequence). The CDR3 coding sequence is TGTGCCAGTAGTCCAAGGACAGGGAACCCTGAAGCTTTCTTT. Protein: CASSPRTGNPEAFF. Looking up the rest from reference TRBV19 and TRBJ1-1 gives the full variable domain: DGGITQSPKYLFRKEGQNVTLSCEQNLNHDAMYWYRQDPGQGLRLIYYSQIVNDFQKGDIAEGYSVSREKKESFPLTVTSAQKNPTAFYLCASSPRTGNPEAFFGQGTRLTVV.

The chain carries TRBV11-2 and TRBJ2-1; 8 nucleotides align to TRBD2. This CDR3 has 15 residues. CDR1 and CDR2 from the germline V gene are SGHAT and FQNNGV. J was trimmed by 5 bases and V by 3 bases; bases with no gene match: 6. In nucleotides, the CDR3 is TGTGCCAGCAGCTTCTCCGGGGGGGTGGACAATGAGCAGTTCTTC. Protein product: CASSFSGGVDNEQFF. The full variable domain, with the rest looked up from reference TRBV11-2 and TRBJ2-1, is EAGVAQSPRYKIIEKRQSVAFWCNPISGHATLYWYQQILGQGPKLLIQFQNNGVVDDSQLPKDRFSAERLKGVDSTLKIQPAKLEDSAVYLCASSFSGGVDNEQFFGPGTRLTVL.

This chain uses TRBV28 with TRBJ2-5, with D unresolved. Looked up from germline, CDR1 is MDHEN and CDR2 is SYDVKM. The CDR3 contains 12 residues. V was cut by 1 base and J by 4 bases, with 4 bases left in between. The CDR3, as DNA: TGTGCCAGCAGTTTATTAGCAGAGACCCAGTACTTC. Protein: CASSLLAETQYF.

The chain has TRBV15 and TRBJ2-3; TRBD2 matches at 9 bases. V gave up 8 bases and J gave up 0 bases; unmatched junction bases: 0. The CDR3 is made up of 13 amino acids. Germline V gene sequence: CDR1 LNHNV, CDR2 YYDKDF (reference sequence). CDR3 loop: CATLAGSTDTQYF. CDR3 bases: TGTGCCACCCTAGCGGGGAGCACAGATACGCAGTATTTT.

V usage is TRBV7-9 and J usage is TRBJ1-1, with D perhaps matching TRBD1 (6 bases). The germline V gene has CDR1 SEHNR and CDR2 FQNEAQ (reference sequence). The ends were cut back, 5 bases at V and 0 bases at J, with 16 bases in the middle. The CDR3 totals 16 residues. This CDR3 is CASSPGGARMNTEAFF. As DNA, the CDR3 is TGTGCCAGCAGCCCTGGGGGGGCCAGGATGAACACTGAAGCTTTCTTT.

The chain employs TRBV28 and TRBJ1-6; the match to TRBD1 covers 7 bases. Germline values: CDR1 MDHEN, CDR2 SYDVKM. Trimming at V came to 5 bases and at J to 3 bases, leaving 16 bases not matched to a gene. This CDR3 is 19 amino acids long. CDR3 bases: TGTGCCAGCAGTCCCCGCCCGACAGGGCGTCGATTCTATAATTCACCCCTCCACTTT. It is translated as CASSPRPTGRRFYNSPLHF.